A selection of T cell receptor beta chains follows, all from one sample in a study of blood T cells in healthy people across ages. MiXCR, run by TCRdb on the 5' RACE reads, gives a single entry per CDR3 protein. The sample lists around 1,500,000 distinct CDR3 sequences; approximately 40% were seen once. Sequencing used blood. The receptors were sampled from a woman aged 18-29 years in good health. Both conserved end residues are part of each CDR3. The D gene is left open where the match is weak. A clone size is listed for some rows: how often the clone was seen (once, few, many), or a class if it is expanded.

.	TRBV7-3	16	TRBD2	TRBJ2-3	TGTGCCAGCAGCTTATCAGTAGCGGGGCGCACAGATACGCAGTATTTT	CASSLSVAGRTDTQYF
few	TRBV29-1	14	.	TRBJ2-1	TGCAGCGCCGGACCCAGCGGTTCCTACAATGAGCAGTTCTTC	CSAGPSGSYNEQFF
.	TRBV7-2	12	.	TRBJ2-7	TGTGCCAGCAGCCCGGACTACCACGAGCAGTACTTC	CASSPDYHEQYF
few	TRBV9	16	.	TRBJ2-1	TGTGCCAGCAGCGTAGAGACGGGGGGCCCCTACAATGAGCAGTTCTTC	CASSVETGGPYNEQFF
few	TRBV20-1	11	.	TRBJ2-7	TGCAGTGTGCGGTTGACCTACGAGCAGTACTTC	CSVRLTYEQYF
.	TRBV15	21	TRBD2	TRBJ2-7	TGTGCCACCAGCAGCTTTCCCCCCGGGACTAGCGGGGGGATTCTTAGGTACGAGCAGTACTTC	CATSSFPPGTSGGILRYEQYF
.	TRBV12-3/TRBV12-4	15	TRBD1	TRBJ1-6	TGTGCCAGCAGTTTCTTCGGACAGGGGAAGTCACCCCTCCACTTT	CASSFFGQGKSPLHF
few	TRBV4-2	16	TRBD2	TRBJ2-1	TGTGCCAGCAGCCTAGGGACTAGCGGGGGCCAAGATGAGCAGTTCTTC	CASSLGTSGGQDEQFF
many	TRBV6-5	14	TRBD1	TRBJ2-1	TGTGCCAGCAGTGACTCCCAGGGGGCCGAGGAGCAGTTCTTC	CASSDSQGAEEQFF
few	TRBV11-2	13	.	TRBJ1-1	TGTGCCAGCAGTTCAGGGGCATGGGCTGAAGCTTTCTTT	CASSSGAWAEAFF
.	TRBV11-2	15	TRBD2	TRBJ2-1	TGTGCCAGCAGCTCGATTAGCGGGGGTATCGGGGAGCAGTTCTTC	CASSSISGGIGEQFF
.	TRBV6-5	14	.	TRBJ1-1	TGTGCCAGCAGTTACGACCGGGGGGGCACTGAAGCTTTCTTT	CASSYDRGGTEAFF
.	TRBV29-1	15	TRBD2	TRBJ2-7	TGCAGCGTTGAAGCCACAGGCGGGAGGGCCTATGAGCAGTACTTC	CSVEATGGRAYEQYF
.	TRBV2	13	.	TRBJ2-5	TGTGCCAGCACTCTCGGGACACAAGAGACCCAGTACTTC	CASTLGTQETQYF
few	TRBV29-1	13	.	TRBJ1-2	TGCAGCACCGACTTAAGGGGTAACTATGGCTACACCTTC	CSTDLRGNYGYTF
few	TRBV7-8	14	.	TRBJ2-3	TGTGCCAGCAGCCCCGACCTAAAACCGGATACGCAGTATTTT	CASSPDLKPDTQYF
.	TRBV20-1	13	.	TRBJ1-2	TGCAGTGGATGGACAGCCGCTACCTATGGCTACACCTTC	CSGWTAATYGYTF
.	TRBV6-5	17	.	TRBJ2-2	TGTGCCAGCAGTTACACCACCCTAGCGTTGGACCCCGGGGAGCTGTTTTTT	CASSYTTLALDPGELFF
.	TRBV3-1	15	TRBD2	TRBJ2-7	TGTGCCAGCAGGGGACTAGTGGGAGGGCCCTACGAGCAGTACTTC	CASRGLVGGPYEQYF
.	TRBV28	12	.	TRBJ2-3	TGTGCCAGCAGCCAACCTGCAGATACGCAGTATTTT	CASSQPADTQYF
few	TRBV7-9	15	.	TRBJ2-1	TGTGCCAGCAGCCCGGGGCGGGATACACACAATGAGCAGTTCTTC	CASSPGRDTHNEQFF
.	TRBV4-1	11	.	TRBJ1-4	TGCGCCAGCAGCGGGTATACAAAACTGTTTTTT	CASSGYTKLFF